This T cell receptor (beta chain) came from a study of blood T cell repertoires in COVID-19. Across the study: Acute-phase and convalescent COVID-19 samples originated in the United States, Italy and Spain.

The germline gives CDR1 SGHRS, CDR2 YFSETQ. V was pared by 3 bases and J by 1 base, with 8 bases between. The CDR3 is 15 amino acids. As originally analysed: Amplification of reference gene primers was used by the study to estimate nucleated cell counts. Generated by immunoSEQ multiplex PCR, the TCRdb table keeps only in-frame clones and is missing some. The V and J calls and clone size were taken over from that table, and D and trimming were inferred from the DNA. The sample lists about 280,000 clones; around 85% were seen once. The TCR originated in a man in his forties or fifties with active or convalescent COVID-19. The J gene is TRBJ2-6, the V gene TRBV5-1; D not certain. Sequences were obtained from peripheral blood. CDR3 sequence reads: CASSSWASGANVLTF. The CDR3 DNA reads as TGCGCCAGCAGCTCGTGGGCTTCTGGGGCCAACGTCCTGACTTTC.